This T cell receptor beta chain came from a study of blood T cell repertoires in COVID-19. About the study: Samples representing acute and convalescent COVID-19 were sourced from the United States, Italy and Spain. T cells, B-cell-depleted T cells, or PBMCs provided the cDNA or gDNA that served as material.

Methods used by the authors: Amplified reference gene primers provided the basis for estimating nucleated cell counts. Clones were read by immunoSEQ multiplex PCR, and TCRdb kept only the in-frame ones, dropping some. V and J calls plus clone size are reproduced from that table; the DNA served to infer D and trimming. This sample has about 200,000 clones, with over 80% found just once. Trimming stripped 11 bases from V and 1 base from J, with 15 bases between. The CDR3 is made up of 13 amino acids. Germline V gene data show CDR1 as MGHRA and CDR2 as YSYEKL. The sequence was obtained from a human donor in a cohort sampled during active COVID-19. This chain uses TRBV4-1 with TRBJ2-7, with no clear D. The sample taken for sequencing was peripheral blood. This CDR3 reads CAGHGAGSYEQYF. CDR3 DNA: TGCGCCGGCCATGGAGCCGGATCCTACGAGCAGTACTTC.